This T cell receptor (beta chain) was found in a study of cytomegalovirus exposure and HLA in healthy donors. Study background: An early data release held around 80 million unique TCRs from HLA-typed donors.

The ends lost 2 bases at V and 3 bases at J; junction bases unmatched: 2. Germline CDR1 is MNHEY and CDR2 is SMNVEV (reference sequence). This CDR3 has 15 amino acids. About this clone: Its specificity is unknown.

The PCR employed 60 Vbeta primers together with 13 Jbeta primers. The data were produced by immunoSEQ multiplex PCR, yet TCRdb's version contains in-frame clones alone and is incomplete. The data show some 120,000 clones, with around 77% seen just once and 1% to 1.5% held by the top ten. Study-wide results and limits: Most likely, a cluster of highly shared sequence variants arose as a sequencing artifact. In a later analysis, compared with equally common non-associated chains, HLA-associated beta chains were more expanded. Researchers reported in a later analysis that common viral pathogens appeared linked to several top clusters.

This chain uses TRBV27 with TRBJ2-1, with 9 positions matching TRBD1. The TCR sequence derives from a man in his forties or fifties in good health and CMV-seronegative. The sequenced sample consisted of PBMCs. This CDR3 reads CASSLRTGVYNEQFF. CDR3 bases: TGTGCCAGCAGTTTAAGGACAGGGGTCTACAATGAGCAGTTCTTC.